A selection of T cell receptor beta chains follows, all from one sample in a study of control samples from healthy donors and cancer patients. Profiling relied on immunoSEQ multiplex PCR, and the TCRdb table lists in-frame clones only, not all of them. In the table there are 230,000 or so clones, around 94% of which are singletons. Specimen: blood. These TCRs come from a man aged 50 to 60 in good health. Each CDR3 is given with its conserved first and last residue. The D gene is left open where the match is weak. Some rows mark clone size as missing; the rest say once, few, many or name a class of expanded clone.

V,size,D,J,CDR3,DNA
TRBV7-9,-,TRBD1,TRBJ2-5,CASSLGTGQETQYF,TGTGCCAGCAGCTTGGGGACAGGGCAAGAGACCCAGTACTTC
TRBV28,-,-,TRBJ2-6,CANRAAFSGANVLTF,TGTGCCAACCGCGCAGCTTTCTCTGGGGCCAACGTCCTGACTTTC
TRBV12-3/TRBV12-4,-,-,TRBJ1-6,CASSPREGSPLHF,TGTGCCAGCAGCCCCAGGGAGGGATCACCCCTCCACTTT
TRBV25-1,once,-,TRBJ1-3,CASSGGGTLSGNTIYF,TGTGCCAGCAGTGGAGGGGGGACACTCTCTGGAAACACCATATATTTT
TRBV3-1/TRBV3-2,once,TRBD1,TRBJ1-1,CASSQRQGKTEAFF,TGTGCCAGCAGCCAGAGACAGGGAAAGACTGAAGCTTTCTTT
TRBV5-4,-,TRBD1,TRBJ1-3,CASSLSKNRGTGNTIYF,TGTGCCAGCAGCTTGTCCAAGAACAGGGGGACTGGAAACACCATATATTTT
TRBV27,-,TRBD2,TRBJ2-1,CASSSAGRNYNEQFF,TGTGCCAGCAGTTCAGCGGGACGAAATTACAATGAGCAGTTCTTC
TRBV10-3,-,TRBD1,TRBJ1-5,CATWDRDGNQPQHF,TGTGCCACCTGGGACAGGGACGGCAATCAGCCCCAGCATTTT
TRBV4-2,-,TRBD1,TRBJ1-4,CASSPLQGAEKLFF,TGTGCCAGCAGCCCTCTACAGGGGGCTGAAAAACTGTTTTTT
TRBV21-1,once,-,TRBJ2-3,CANPRPSSGGITDTQYF,TGTGCCAACCCAAGACCTTCTAGCGGGGGCATCACAGATACGCAGTATTTT
TRBV6-4,-,TRBD1,TRBJ1-4,CASSPGTDNEKLFF,TGTGCCAGCAGCCCCGGGACAGATAATGAAAAACTGTTTTTT
TRBV5-5,-,TRBD1,TRBJ2-1,CASSSGQGPGDEQFF,TGTGCCAGCAGCAGCGGACAGGGGCCCGGGGATGAGCAGTTCTTC
TRBV28,-,-,TRBJ2-5,CASSPGGQNQETQYF,TGTGCCAGCAGTCCCGGGGGACAGAACCAAGAGACCCAGTACTTC
TRBV6-2/TRBV6-3,-,TRBD1,TRBJ1-5,CASSQGVQPQHF,TGTGCCAGCAGTCAGGGGGTGCAGCCCCAGCATTTT
TRBV28,-,TRBD1,TRBJ1-4,CASSSTGGGDEKLFF,TGTGCCAGCAGTTCCACAGGGGGTGGGGATGAAAAACTGTTTTTT
TRBV7-2,-,-,TRBJ2-3,CASSLESRGTDTQYF,TGTGCCAGCAGCTTAGAAAGCAGAGGCACAGATACGCAGTATTTT
TRBV7-3,-,TRBD1,TRBJ1-1,CASSSQGANTEAFF,TGTGCCAGCAGCTCACAGGGGGCGAACACTGAAGCTTTCTTT